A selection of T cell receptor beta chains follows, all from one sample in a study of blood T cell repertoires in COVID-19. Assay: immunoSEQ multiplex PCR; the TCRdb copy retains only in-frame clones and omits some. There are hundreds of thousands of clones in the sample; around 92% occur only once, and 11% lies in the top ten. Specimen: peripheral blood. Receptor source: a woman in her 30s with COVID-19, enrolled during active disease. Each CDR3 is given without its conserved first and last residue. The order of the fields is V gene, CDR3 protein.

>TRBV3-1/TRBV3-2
ASSQARVLYSGANVLT
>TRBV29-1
SVHRDRFDQPQH
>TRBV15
ATSLSGNTGELF
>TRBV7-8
ASSSGTGEEKLF
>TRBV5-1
ASSDTSGGAFNEQF
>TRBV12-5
ASGLVPGDSPLH
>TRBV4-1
ASSQGVPYEQY
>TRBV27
ASSPIATNEKLF
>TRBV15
ATSLGGASNEQF
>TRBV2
ASSEALGLNYGYT
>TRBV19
ASTPGQGAIYEQY
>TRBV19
ASSPWRNQETQY
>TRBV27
ASRGASNYGYT
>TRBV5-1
ASSPAVIAASYEQY
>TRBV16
ASSQPDRYTEAF
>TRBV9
ASSVGNSYGYT
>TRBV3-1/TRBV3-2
ASSHPQGFPPEAF
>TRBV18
ASSPVRGSNTGELF
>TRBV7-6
ASSLARDEQY
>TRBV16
ASSRADRDGYT
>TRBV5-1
ASREGGSYNEQF
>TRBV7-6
ASSLGRKAYGYT
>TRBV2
ASSVRDRGAGELF
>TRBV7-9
ASSLTREDTEAF
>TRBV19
ASSISGGWTEAF
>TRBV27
ASSLSRLRTDTQY
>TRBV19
ASSIGGNTEAF
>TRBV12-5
ASGPFQRDEQF
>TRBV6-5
ASSPEGNNQPQH
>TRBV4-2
ASSQGLAENTGELF
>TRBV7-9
ASSLSRTANTEAF
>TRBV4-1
ASAMTGRSNQPQH
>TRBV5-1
ASSLGGHGIREKLF
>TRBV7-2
ASSYHRGTEAF
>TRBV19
ASSPRGVTEAF
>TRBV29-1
SVEEGTGGLSGYGYT
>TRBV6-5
ASSYAGDGTEAF
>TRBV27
ASRKQGYSYNEQF
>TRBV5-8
ASSRDRGLVNGYT
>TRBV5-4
ASSVPDRGDYGYT
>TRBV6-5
ATQYRQLNSPLH
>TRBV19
ASSTTGFYGYT
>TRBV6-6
ASRSGTGLDTQY
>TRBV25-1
ASSDSLKPLSGNTIY
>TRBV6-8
ASKPGQGYEQY
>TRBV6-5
ASSSKRGRTDTQY
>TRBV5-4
ASSRAGGNTEAF
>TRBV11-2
ASSLDPVNEQF
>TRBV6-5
ASSYLRGGGRETQY
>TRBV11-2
ASSSDRGHNEQF